A single sample gave rise to the 19 T cell receptor beta chains below, sequenced in a study of blood T cell repertoires in COVID-19 (dated by TCRdb to 2020 to 2022). The receptor library was made with the immunoSEQ multiplex PCR assay. In TCRdb, the immuneACCESS table is reduced to in-frame sequences with V and J assigned. These tables do not hold every clone; where another copy was compared, an unresolved V gene accounts for under half, and the others remain unexplained. The sample table holds 160,000 or so clones, of which 84% were seen once. Approximately 9.4% of the sample is held by the ten biggest clonotypes. Specimen: peripheral blood. The source of these receptors is a woman aged 45-65 years with acute or convalescent COVID-19.

The chain joins TRBV7-9 to TRBJ2-7; 9 nucleotides align to TRBD2. The CDR3 covers 19 residues. Trimming removed 1 base from V and 7 bases from J; junction bases left unmatched: 20. Germline CDR1 and CDR2: SEHNR and FQNEAQ (reference sequence). The chain's CDR3 is CASSLDSPSPGTSLWEQYF. The CDR3 DNA reads TGTGCCAGCAGCTTAGATTCTCCCTCTCCCGGGACTAGCTTGTGGGAGCAGTACTTC.

The V call is TRBV19, the J call TRBJ1-5, with TRBD1 identical over 10 bases. J was trimmed by 5 bases and V by 6 bases; bases with no gene match: 19. The CDR3 loop spans 19 amino acids. Germline assignment: CDR1 LNHDA and CDR2 SQIVND (reference sequence). CDR3 coding DNA: TGTGCCAGTAGCCTCCTTTGGACAGGGGGTAAGATTTTCTATCAGCCCCAGCATTTT. Its protein product is CASSLLWTGGKIFYQPQHF.

The gene calls are TRBV6-1 and TRBJ1-6; a possible D gene is TRBD1 (6 bases). Germline V gene sequence: CDR1 MNHNS, CDR2 SASEGT. The CDR3 length is 16 residues. Trimming left V 0 bases short and J 8 bases short, with 14 bases between. The chain's CDR3 is CASSEAGGRVYSPLHF. The CDR3 nucleotides read TGTGCCAGCAGTGAAGCCGGGGGGCGTGTATATTCACCCCTCCACTTT.

The rearrangement links TRBV5-1 to TRBJ2-3; 8 positions match TRBD2. J was trimmed by 0 bases and V by 1 base; bases with no gene match: 7. Germline loops: CDR1 SGHRS, CDR2 YFSETQ. This CDR3 region has 17 residues. The CDR3 coding sequence is TGCGCCAGCAGCTTGATTGCTAGCGGGTCTAGCACAGATACGCAGTATTTT. This sequence encodes CASSLIASGSSTDTQYF.

The sample holds one count of this clone. The J gene is TRBJ1-5, the V gene TRBV20-1, with D uncertain. The CDR3 consists of 11 residues. V dropped 5 bases and J dropped 15 bases, with 17 bases sitting between them. The V gene's germline CDR1 is DFQATT and CDR2 SNEGSKA (reference sequence). Here the CDR3 DNA reads TGCAGTGCTGACCGGGAGCCAACGGGGCATTTT. Translating gives CSADREPTGHF.

This sequence joins TRBV4-3 and TRBJ2-3, with 8 bases lining up with TRBD2. V lost 4 bases to trimming and J lost 2 bases; unmatched junction nucleotides: 5. CDR3 length: 15 amino acids. Per the germline V gene, CDR1 is LGHNA and CDR2 is YSLEER. The CDR3 nucleotides are TGCGCCAGCAGCCGCGGGGGGTTTGACACAGATACGCAGTATTTT. It encodes CASSRGGFDTDTQYF.

This clone is a singleton in its sample. The CDR3, as DNA: TGTGCCAGCTCCCCGGCGGGCTACGCCTACGAGCAGTACTTC. Residues: CASSPAGYAYEQYF. The V and J genes are TRBV18 and TRBJ2-7; possible D gene TRBD2, 5 bases. The germline V and J ends were trimmed by 6 bases and 2 bases, with 14 bases remaining between them. There are 14 residues in the CDR3. CDR1 and CDR2 from the germline V gene are KGHSH and LQKENI.

This clone was recorded many times. Other DNA sequences of this sample code for an identical CDR3. This sequence joins TRBV27 and TRBJ2-2, with a possible D match to TRBD2 (6 bases). CDR3 length: 16 residues. Germline CDR1 MNHEY, CDR2 SMNVEV (reference sequence). V was trimmed by 4 bases and J by 6 bases, leaving 18 bases between them. The CDR3 coding sequence is TGTGCCAGCAGTTCCTTAGCGGCCGAGGGTGCCGGGGAGCTGTTTTTT. This codes for CASSSLAAEGAGELFF.

The CDR3 is CASSYSAGVGDSPLHF. CDR3 coding DNA: TGTGCCAGCAGTTACTCAGCAGGGGTTGGTGATTCACCCCTCCACTTT. The chain carries TRBV6-5 and TRBJ1-6; TRBD1 might be the D (6 bases). V lost 0 bases and J lost 8, with 14 bases in between. The CDR3 covers 16 residues. From germline, CDR1 is MNHEY and CDR2 SVGAGI.

DNA of the CDR3: TGTGCCAGCAGCTTTGGGACAGTCCTGAACACTGAAGCTTTCTTT. Residues: CASSFGTVLNTEAFF. V usage is TRBV9 and J usage is TRBJ1-1; 7 nucleotides match TRBD1. This CDR3 is built from 15 residues. Germline values: CDR1 SGDLS, CDR2 YYNGEE. The V segment lost 4 bases and the J segment 0 bases; nucleotides outside the gene matches: 6.

The gene calls are TRBV29-1 and TRBJ2-2; 7 nucleotides agree with TRBD2. Trimming took 7 bases from V and 3 from J; bases not matched to a gene: 8. This CDR3 is 14 amino acids long. Germline-derived CDR1 and CDR2 are SQVTM and ANQGSEA. Here the CDR3 DNA reads TGCAGCGGCCAAGCGGGGACTCACACCGGGGAGCTGTTTTTT. Its protein is CSGQAGTHTGELFF.

The CDR3 region is CASSQRDRGRGGDQPQHF. CDR3 nucleotide sequence: TGTGCCAGCAGCCAACGGGACAGGGGTCGAGGGGGGGATCAGCCCCAGCATTTT. V and J are TRBV3-1 (or the pseudogene TRBV3-2) and TRBJ1-5; 10 bases fit TRBD1. CDR3 length equals 18 residues. V lost 2 bases, J lost 5 bases, and 12 bases stayed unmatched. The germline gives CDR1 LGHDT, CDR2 YNNKEL (reference sequence).

This chain links TRBV5-6 with TRBJ2-2; 7 nucleotides agree with TRBD1. Losses at the gene ends were 2 bases for V and 5 bases for J; bases not matched to a gene: 6. Germline V gives CDR1 SGHDT, CDR2 YYEEEE. The CDR3 extends over 15 amino acids. The CDR3 loop reads CASSFPGQLTGELFF. As DNA, the CDR3 is TGTGCCAGCAGCTTTCCGGGACAGCTAACCGGGGAGCTGTTTTTT.

This chain connects TRBV6-2 or TRBV6-3 to TRBJ2-1; 9 bases agree with TRBD2. This CDR3 is built from 18 residues. CDR1 MNHEY and CDR2 SVGEGT come from the germline V gene. Trimming cost V 0 bases and J 3 bases; bases outside gene matches: 9. CDR3 loop: CASSYSAGGPPSYNEQFF. In DNA form, the CDR3 reads TGTGCCAGCAGTTACTCAGCGGGGGGCCCCCCAAGCTACAATGAGCAGTTCTTC.

The chain employs TRBV4-2 and TRBJ2-3; the D gene is possibly TRBD2 (6 bases). The germline V and J ends were trimmed by 4 bases and 1 base, with 18 bases remaining between them. CDR3 size: 17 residues. Looked up from germline, CDR1 is LGHNA and CDR2 is YNFKEQ. The CDR3 sequence is CASSRSLPGGGTDTQYF. The CDR3 DNA reads as TGTGCCAGCAGCCGTTCCCTCCCCGGCGGGGGCACAGATACGCAGTATTTT.

This rearrangement joins TRBV18 to TRBJ1-1, with D uncertain. This CDR3 has 13 residues. Germline V CDR1 and CDR2: KGHSH, LQKENI. Trimming pared 2 bases from V and 7 bases from J, leaving 11 bases between. This CDR3 reads CASSPAGWGEAFF. As DNA, the CDR3 is TGTGCCAGCTCACCAGCGGGATGGGGTGAAGCTTTCTTT.

The V call is TRBV10-3, the J call TRBJ1-4, with 7 nucleotides matching TRBD1. The germline V gene encodes CDR1 ENHRY and CDR2 SYGVKD. After removal of 4 bases from V and 7 bases from J, the junction contained 6 bases not matched to a gene. The CDR3 has 14 amino acids. The CDR3 sequence is CAISVRGLGEKLFF. DNA for the CDR3: TGTGCCATCAGTGTAAGGGGGCTGGGTGAAAAACTGTTTTTT.

The chain has TRBV6-2 or TRBV6-3 and TRBJ1-1; TRBD1 matches 8 bases. Germline V gene data show CDR1 as MNHEY and CDR2 as SVGEGT. The trim removed 0 bases at V and 1 base at J, leaving 4 bases unmatched. There are 16 residues in the CDR3. CDR3 residues: CASSYSQGAWNTEAFF. CDR3 in DNA: TGTGCCAGCAGTTACTCGCAGGGGGCCTGGAACACTGAAGCTTTCTTT.

This rearrangement joins TRBV6-2 or TRBV6-3 to TRBJ1-1, with 7 bases lining up with TRBD1. Germline V lookup: CDR1 MNHEY, CDR2 SVGEGT. This CDR3 comprises 16 residues. V shed 2 bases, J shed 3 bases, and the junction held 9 bases outside the gene matches. In DNA, the CDR3 is TGTGCCAGCAGTTACCTCGGGACAGCTCTCTACACTGAAGCTTTCTTT. It specifies CASSYLGTALYTEAFF.